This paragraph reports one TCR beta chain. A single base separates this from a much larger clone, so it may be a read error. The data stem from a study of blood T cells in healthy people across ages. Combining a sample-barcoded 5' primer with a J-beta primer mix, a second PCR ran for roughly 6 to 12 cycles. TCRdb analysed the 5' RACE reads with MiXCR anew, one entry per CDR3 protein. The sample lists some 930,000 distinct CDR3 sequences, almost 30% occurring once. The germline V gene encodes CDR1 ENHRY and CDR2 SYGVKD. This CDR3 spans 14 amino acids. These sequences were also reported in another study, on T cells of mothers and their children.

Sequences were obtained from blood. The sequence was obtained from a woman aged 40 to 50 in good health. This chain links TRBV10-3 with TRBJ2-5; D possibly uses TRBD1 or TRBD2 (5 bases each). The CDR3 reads CAIRESIGGEAQYF. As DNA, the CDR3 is TGTGCCATCAGGGAGTCGATTGGGGGTGAGGCCCAGTACTTC.